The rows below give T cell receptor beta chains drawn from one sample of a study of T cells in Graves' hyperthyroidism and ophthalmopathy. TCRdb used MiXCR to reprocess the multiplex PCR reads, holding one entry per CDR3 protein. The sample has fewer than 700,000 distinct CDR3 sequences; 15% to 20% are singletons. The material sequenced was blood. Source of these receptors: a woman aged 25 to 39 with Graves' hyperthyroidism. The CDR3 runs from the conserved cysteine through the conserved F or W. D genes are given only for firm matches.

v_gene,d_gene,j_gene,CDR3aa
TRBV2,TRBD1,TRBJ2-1,CASARQGLYNEQFF
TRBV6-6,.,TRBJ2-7,CASSYSRRELSEQYF
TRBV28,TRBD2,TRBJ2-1,CASSLGGLAVYNEQFF
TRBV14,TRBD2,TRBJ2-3,CASSPEPGLLTDTQYF
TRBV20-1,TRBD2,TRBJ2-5,CSARRLADLKRRETQYF
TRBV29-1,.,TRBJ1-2,CSVASGENYGYTF
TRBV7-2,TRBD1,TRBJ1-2,CASSPRGTGDGYTF
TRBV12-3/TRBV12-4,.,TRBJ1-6,CASSFGSAGYSPLHF
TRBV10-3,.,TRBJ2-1,CAISEAYNEQFF
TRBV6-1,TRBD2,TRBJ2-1,CASMTSGRGGEQFF
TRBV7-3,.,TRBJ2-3,CASSLQAGITDTQYF
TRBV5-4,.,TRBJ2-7,CASSLDRFSYEQYF
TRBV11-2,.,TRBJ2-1,CASSSWSDSYNEQFF
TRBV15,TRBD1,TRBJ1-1,CATSRTGETFF
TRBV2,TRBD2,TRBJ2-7,CASSEAGLARFKQYF
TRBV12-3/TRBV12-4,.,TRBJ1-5,CASSHDSGQQGQPQHF
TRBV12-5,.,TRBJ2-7,CASGGEAAYYEQYF
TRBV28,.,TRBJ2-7,CASSFRTAYYEQYF
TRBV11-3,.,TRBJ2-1,CASSLRGDYNEQFF
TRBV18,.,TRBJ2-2,CASSRRRETGELFF
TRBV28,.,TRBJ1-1,CASSFRGGTTEAFF
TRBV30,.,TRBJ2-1,CASEYYNEQFF
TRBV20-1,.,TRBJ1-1,CSARMTGRTEAFF
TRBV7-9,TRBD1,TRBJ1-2,CASSENRGVGNYGYTF
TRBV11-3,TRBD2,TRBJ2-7,CASSPHSSGGAYEQYF
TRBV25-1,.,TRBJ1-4,CASSEPWTATNEKLFF
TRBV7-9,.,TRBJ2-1,CASSKVGNEQFF
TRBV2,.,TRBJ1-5,CASSDWGRSVNQPQHF
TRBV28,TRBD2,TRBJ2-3,CASGKLAGRLHTQYF
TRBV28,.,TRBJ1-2,CASSFNGNYGYTF
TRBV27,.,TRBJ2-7,CASSLGGNLYEQYF
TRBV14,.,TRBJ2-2,CASSQVDTNTGELFF
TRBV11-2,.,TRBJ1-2,CASGSNYGYTF
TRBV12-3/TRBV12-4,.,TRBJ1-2,CASIFGPGEGYTF
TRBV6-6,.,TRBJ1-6,CASSYSSSSYNSPLHF
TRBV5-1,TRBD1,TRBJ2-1,CASSLEGQGSNEQFF
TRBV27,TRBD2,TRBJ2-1,CASSLLGLANEQFF